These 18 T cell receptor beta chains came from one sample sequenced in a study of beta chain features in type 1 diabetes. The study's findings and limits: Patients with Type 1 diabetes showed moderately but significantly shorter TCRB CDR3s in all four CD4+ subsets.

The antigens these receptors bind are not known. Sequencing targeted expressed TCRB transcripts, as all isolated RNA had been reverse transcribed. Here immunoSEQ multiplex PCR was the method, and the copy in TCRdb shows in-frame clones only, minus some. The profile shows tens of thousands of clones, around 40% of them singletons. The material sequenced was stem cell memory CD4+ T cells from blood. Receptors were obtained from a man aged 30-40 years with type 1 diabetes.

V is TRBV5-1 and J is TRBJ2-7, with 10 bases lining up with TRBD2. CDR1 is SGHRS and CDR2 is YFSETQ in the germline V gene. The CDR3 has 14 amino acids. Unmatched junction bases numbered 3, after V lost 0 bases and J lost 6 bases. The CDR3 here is CASSLASGRGEQYF. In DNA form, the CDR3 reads TGCGCCAGCAGCTTGGCTAGCGGGAGAGGCGAGCAGTACTTC.

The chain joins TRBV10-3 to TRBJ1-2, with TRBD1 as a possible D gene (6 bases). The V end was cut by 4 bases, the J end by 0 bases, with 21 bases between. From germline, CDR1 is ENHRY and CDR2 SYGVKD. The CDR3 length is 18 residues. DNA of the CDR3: TGTGCCATCAGTGGATTATGGACAGCCAGTTCAGCTAACTATGGCTACACCTTC. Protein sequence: CAISGLWTASSANYGYTF.

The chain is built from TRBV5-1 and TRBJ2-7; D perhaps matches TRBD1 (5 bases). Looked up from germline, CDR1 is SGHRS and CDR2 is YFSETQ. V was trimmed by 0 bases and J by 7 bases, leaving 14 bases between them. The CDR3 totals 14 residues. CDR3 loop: CASSLEKGRREQYF. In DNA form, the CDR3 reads TGCGCCAGCAGCTTGGAAAAGGGGCGCAGGGAGCAGTACTTC. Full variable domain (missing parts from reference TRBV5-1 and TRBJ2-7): KAGVTQTPRYLIKTRGQQVTLSCSPISGHRSVSWYQQTPGQGLQFLFEYFSETQRNKGNFPGRFSGRQFSNSRSEMNVSTLELGDSALYLCASSLEKGRREQYFGPGTRLTVT.

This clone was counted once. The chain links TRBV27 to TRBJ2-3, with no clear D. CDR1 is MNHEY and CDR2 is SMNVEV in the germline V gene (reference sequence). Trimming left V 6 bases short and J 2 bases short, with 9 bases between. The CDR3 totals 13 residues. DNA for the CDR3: TGTGCCAGCAGCATAGCCTTCACAGATACGCAGTATTTT. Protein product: CASSIAFTDTQYF.

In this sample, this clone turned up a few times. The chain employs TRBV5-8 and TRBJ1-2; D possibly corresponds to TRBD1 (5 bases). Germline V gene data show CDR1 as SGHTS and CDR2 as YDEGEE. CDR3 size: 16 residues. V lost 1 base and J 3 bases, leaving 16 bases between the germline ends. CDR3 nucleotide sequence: TGTGCCAGCAGCTTGTCGAGGTCAGGGAAGGACTATGGCTACACCTTC. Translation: CASSLSRSGKDYGYTF.

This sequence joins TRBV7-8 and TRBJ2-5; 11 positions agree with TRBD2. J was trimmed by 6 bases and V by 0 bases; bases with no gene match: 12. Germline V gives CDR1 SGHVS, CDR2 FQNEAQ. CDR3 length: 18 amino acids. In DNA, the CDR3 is TGTGCCAGCAGCTTAGCGGCCCTAGCGGGAGGTTGGATAAAGACCCAGTACTTC. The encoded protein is CASSLAALAGGWIKTQYF.

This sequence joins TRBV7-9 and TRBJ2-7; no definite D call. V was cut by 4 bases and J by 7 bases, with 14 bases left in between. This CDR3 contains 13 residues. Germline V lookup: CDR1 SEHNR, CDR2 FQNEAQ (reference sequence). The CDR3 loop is CASSSRNSWEQYF. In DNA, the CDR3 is TGTGCCAGCAGCTCCAGGAATTCCTGGGAGCAGTACTTC.

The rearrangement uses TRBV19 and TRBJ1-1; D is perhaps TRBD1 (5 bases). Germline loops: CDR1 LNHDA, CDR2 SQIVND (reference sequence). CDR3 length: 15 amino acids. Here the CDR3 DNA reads TGTTACAACACCGAGGTGAAGGGGATGAACACTGAAGCTTTCTTT. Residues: CYNTEVKGMNTEAFF.

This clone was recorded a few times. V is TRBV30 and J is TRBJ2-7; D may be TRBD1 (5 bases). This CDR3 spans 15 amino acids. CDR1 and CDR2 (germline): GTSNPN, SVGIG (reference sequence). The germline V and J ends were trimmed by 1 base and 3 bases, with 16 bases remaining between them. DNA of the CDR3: TGTGCCTGGAGTGGGTCAAGGGGTTCCCTCTACGAGCAGTACTTC. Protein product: CAWSGSRGSLYEQYF.

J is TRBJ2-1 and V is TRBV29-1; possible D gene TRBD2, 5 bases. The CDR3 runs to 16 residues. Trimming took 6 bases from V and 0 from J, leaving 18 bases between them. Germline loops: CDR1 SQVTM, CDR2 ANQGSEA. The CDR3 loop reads CSVGGSGKSSYNEQFF. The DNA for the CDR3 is TGCAGCGTGGGCGGGTCCGGTAAAAGCTCCTACAATGAGCAGTTCTTC.

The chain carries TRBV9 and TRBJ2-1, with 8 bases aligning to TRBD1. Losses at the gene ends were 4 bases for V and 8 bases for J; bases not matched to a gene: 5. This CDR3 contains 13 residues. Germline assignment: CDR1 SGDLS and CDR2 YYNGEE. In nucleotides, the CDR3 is TGTGCCAGCAGCTTTGGACAGGGCTATGAGCAGTTCTTC. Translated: CASSFGQGYEQFF.

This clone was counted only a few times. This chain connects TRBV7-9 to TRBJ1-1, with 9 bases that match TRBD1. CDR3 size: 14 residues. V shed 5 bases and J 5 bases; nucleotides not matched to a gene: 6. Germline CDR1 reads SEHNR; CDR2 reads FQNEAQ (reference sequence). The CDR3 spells CASSLQGAQTEAFF. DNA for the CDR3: TGTGCCAGCAGCCTACAGGGGGCGCAAACTGAAGCTTTCTTT.

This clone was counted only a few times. The CDR3 loop is CASSLQEAYNEQFF. The CDR3 bases are TGTGCCAGCAGCTTACAGGAGGCCTACAATGAGCAGTTCTTC. The chain is built from TRBV7-9 and TRBJ2-1; the D gene is possibly TRBD2 (5 bases). V was clipped by 2 bases and J by 2 bases, with 7 bases between them. Germline CDR1 reads SEHNR; CDR2 reads FQNEAQ (reference sequence). The CDR3 has 14 residues.

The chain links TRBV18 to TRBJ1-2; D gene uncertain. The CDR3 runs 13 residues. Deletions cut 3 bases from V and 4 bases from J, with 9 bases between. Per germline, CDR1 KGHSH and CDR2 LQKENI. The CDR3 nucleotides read TGTGCCAGCTCACCCGGGGTAGGCTATGGCTACACCTTC. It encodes CASSPGVGYGYTF.

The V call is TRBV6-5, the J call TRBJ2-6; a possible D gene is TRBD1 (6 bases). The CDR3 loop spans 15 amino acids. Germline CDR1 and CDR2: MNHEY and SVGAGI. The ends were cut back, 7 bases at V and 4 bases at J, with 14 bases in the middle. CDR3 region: CASTQGQGGANVLTF. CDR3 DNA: TGTGCCAGCACCCAGGGGCAGGGAGGGGCCAACGTCCTGACTTTC.

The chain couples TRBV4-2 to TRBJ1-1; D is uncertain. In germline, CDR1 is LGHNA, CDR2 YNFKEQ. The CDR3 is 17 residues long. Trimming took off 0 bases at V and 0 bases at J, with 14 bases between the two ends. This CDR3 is CASSQERSGSMNTEAFF. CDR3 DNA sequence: TGTGCCAGCAGCCAAGAACGGTCGGGGAGTATGAACACTGAAGCTTTCTTT.

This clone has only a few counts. The CDR3 nucleotides are TGTGCCAGCAGTGGGCAGGATACGCAGTATTTT. This translates into CASSGQDTQYF. The V call is TRBV6-1, the J call TRBJ2-3; D ambiguous. Germline V gene lookup returns CDR1 MNHNS and CDR2 SASEGT. The CDR3 sequence is 11 residues long. Trimming left V 4 bases short and J 6 bases short, with 5 bases between.

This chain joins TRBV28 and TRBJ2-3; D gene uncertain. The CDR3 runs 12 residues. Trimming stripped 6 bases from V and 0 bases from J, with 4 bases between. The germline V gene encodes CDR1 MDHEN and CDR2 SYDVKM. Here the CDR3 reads CASSGSTDTQYF. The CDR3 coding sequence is TGTGCCAGCAGCGGTAGCACAGATACGCAGTATTTT.